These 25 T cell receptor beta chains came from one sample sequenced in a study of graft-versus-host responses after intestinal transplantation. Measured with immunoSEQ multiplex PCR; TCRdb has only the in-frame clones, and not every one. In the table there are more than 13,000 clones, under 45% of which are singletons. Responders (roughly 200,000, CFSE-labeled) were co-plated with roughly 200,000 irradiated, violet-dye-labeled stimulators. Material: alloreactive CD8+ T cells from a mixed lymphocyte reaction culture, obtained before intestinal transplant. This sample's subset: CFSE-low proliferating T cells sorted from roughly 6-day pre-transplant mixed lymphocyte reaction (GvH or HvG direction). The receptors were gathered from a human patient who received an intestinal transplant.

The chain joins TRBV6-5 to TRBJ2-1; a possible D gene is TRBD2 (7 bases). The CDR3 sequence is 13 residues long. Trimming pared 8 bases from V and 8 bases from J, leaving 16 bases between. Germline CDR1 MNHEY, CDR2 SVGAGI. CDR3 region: CASEGGARDEQFF. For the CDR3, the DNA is TGTGCCAGCGAGGGGGGGGCGCGGGATGAGCAGTTCTTC.

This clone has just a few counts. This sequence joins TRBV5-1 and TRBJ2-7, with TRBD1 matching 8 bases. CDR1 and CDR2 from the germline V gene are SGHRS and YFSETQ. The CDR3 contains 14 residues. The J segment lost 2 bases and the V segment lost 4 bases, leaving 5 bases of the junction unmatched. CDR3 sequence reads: CASSIGTGAYEQYF. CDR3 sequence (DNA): TGCGCCAGCAGCATTGGGACAGGAGCCTACGAGCAGTACTTC.

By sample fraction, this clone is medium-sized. Here the CDR3 DNA reads TGTGCCAGCACATTGGTCGCGGGGAACTACAATGAGCAGTTCTTC. Its protein is CASTLVAGNYNEQFF. This chain joins TRBV7-9 and TRBJ2-1; TRBD2 might be the D (6 bases). Trimming shortened V by 7 bases and J by 3 bases, and 16 bases separated the two germline ends. The CDR3 consists of 15 residues. CDR1 and CDR2 (germline): SEHNR, FQNEAQ (reference sequence).

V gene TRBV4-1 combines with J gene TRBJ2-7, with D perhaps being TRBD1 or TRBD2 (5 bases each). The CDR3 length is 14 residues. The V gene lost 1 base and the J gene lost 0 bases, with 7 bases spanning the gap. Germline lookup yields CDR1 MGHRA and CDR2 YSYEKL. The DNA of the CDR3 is TGCGCCAGCAGCCAAGTGGGGGACTCCTACGAGCAGTACTTC. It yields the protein CASSQVGDSYEQYF.

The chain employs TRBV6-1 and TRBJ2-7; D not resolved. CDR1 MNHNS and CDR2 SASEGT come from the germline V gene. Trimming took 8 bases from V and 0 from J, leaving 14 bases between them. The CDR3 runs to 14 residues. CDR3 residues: CASVPRGGSYEQYF. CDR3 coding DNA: TGTGCCAGCGTACCGCGAGGTGGCTCCTACGAGCAGTACTTC.

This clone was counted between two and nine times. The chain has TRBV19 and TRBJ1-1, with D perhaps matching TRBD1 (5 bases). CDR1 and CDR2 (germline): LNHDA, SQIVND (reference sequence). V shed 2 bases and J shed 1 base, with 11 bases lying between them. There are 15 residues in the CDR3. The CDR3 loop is CASSIMGGENTEAFF. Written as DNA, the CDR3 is TGTGCCAGTAGTATAATGGGAGGGGAGAACACTGAAGCTTTCTTT. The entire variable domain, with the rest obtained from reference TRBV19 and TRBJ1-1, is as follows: DGGITQSPKYLFRKEGQNVTLSCEQNLNHDAMYWYRQDPGQGLRLIYYSQIVNDFQKGDIAEGYSVSREKKESFPLTVTSAQKNPTAFYLCASSIMGGENTEAFFGQGTRLTVV.

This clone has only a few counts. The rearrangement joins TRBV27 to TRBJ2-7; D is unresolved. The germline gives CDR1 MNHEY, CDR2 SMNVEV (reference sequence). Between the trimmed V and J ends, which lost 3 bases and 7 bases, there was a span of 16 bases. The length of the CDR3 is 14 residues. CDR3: CASSFGTRSKEQYF. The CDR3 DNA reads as TGTGCCAGCAGTTTCGGTACCAGGTCGAAAGAGCAGTACTTC.

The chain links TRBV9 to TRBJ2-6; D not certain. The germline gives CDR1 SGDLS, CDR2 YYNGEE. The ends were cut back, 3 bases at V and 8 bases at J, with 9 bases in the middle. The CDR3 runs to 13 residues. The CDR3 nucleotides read TGTGCCAGCAGCGGCACTTGGTCCAACGTCCTGACTTTC. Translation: CASSGTWSNVLTF.

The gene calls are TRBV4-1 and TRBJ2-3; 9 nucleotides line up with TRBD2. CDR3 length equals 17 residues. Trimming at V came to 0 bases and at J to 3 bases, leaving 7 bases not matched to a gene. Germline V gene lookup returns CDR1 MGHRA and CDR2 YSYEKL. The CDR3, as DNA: TGCGCCAGCAGCCAAGACCCCCTAGCGGGGACGACAGATACGCAGTATTTT. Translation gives CASSQDPLAGTTDTQYF.

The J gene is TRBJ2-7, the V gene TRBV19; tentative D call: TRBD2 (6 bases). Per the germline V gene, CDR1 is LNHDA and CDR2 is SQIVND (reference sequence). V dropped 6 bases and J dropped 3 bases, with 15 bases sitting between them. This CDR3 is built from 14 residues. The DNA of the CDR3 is TGTGCCAGTAGCACCCGACTAGTAGGCTACGAGCAGTACTTC. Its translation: CASSTRLVGYEQYF.

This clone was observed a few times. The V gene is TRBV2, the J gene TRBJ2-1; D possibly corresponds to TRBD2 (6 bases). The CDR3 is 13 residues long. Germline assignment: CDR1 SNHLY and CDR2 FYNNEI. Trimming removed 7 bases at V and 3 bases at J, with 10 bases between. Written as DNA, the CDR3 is TGTGCCAGCATCACTAGCAACTACAATGAGCAGTTCTTC. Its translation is CASITSNYNEQFF.

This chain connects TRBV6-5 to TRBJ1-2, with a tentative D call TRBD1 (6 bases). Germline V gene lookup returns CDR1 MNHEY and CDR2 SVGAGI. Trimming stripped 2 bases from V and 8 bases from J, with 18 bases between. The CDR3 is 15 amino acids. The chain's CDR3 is CASSYSSGAPRGYTF. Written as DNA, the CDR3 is TGTGCCAGCAGTTACAGTTCGGGGGCGCCCCGGGGCTACACCTTC.

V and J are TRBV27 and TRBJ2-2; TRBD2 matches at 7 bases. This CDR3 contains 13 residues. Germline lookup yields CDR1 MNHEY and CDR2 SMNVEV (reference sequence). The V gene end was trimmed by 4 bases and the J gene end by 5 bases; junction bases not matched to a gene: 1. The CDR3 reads CASSYGGTGELFF. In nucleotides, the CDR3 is TGTGCCAGCAGTTACGGGGGGACCGGGGAGCTGTTTTTT.

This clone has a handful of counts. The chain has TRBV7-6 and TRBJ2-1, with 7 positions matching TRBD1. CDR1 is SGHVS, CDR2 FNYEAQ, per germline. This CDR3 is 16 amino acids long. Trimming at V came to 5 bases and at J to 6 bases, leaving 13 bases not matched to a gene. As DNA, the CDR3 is TGTGCCAGCAGCACCCAAACAGGGGTAGGGGTCAATGAGCAGTTCTTC. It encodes CASSTQTGVGVNEQFF.

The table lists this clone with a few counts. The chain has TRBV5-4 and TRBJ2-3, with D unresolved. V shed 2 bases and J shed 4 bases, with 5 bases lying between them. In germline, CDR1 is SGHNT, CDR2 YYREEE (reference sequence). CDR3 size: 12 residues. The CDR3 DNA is TGTGCCAGCAGCTTCGGTTCAGATACGCAGTATTTT. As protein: CASSFGSDTQYF. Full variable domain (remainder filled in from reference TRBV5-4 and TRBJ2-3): ETGVTQSPTHLIKTRGQQVTLRCSSQSGHNTVSWYQQALGQGPQFIFQYYREEENGRGNFPPRFSGLQFPNYSSELNVNALELDDSALYLCASSFGSDTQYFGPGTRLTVL.

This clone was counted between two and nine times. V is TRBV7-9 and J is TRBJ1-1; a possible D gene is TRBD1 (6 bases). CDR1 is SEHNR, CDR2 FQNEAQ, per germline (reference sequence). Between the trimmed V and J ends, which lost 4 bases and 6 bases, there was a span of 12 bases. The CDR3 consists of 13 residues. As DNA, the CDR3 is TGTGCCAGCAGCTCAGGGGCCGGCGCTGAAGCTTTCTTT. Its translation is CASSSGAGAEAFF.

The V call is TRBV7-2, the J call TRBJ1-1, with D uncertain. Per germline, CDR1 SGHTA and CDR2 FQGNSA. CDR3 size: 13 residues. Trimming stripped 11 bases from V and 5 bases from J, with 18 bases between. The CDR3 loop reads CARAGGTRTEAFF. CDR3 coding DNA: TGTGCCCGCGCTGGTGGAACAAGGACTGAAGCTTTCTTT.

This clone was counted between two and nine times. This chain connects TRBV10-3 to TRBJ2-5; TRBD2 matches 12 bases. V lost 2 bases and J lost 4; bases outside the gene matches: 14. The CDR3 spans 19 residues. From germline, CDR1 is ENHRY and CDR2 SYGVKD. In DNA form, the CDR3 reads TGTGCCATCAGTGAGGGACTAGCGGGGCCTGGAGGGTTGCGAGAGACCCAGTACTTC. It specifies CAISEGLAGPGGLRETQYF.

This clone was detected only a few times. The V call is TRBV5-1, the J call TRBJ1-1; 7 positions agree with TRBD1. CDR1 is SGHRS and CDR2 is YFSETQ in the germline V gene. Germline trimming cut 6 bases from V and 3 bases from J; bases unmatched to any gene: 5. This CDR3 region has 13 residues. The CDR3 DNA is TGCGCCAGCAAGAACAGGGGAGACACTGAAGCTTTCTTT. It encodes CASKNRGDTEAFF.

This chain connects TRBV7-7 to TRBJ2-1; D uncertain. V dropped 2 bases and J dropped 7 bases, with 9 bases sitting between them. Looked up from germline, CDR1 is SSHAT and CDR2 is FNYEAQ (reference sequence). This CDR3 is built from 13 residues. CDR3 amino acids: CASSLTDSNEQFF. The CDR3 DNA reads TGTGCCAGCAGCTTAACAGATTCAAATGAGCAGTTCTTC.

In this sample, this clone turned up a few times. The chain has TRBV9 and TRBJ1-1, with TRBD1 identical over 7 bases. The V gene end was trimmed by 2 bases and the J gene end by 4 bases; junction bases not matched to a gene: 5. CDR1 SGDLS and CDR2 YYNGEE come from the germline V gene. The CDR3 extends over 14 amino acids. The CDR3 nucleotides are TGTGCCAGCAGCGTCGGTACAGGGGCCACTGAAGCTTTCTTT. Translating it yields CASSVGTGATEAFF.

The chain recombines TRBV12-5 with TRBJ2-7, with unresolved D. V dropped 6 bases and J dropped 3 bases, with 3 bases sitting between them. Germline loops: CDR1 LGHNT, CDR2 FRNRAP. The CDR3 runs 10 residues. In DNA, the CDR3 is TGTGCTAGTGGAAACTACGAGCAGTACTTC. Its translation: CASGNYEQYF.

CDR3 residues: CASSLSVRSSYEQYF. The CDR3 DNA is TGTGCCAGCAGTTTATCGGTCAGGAGCTCCTACGAGCAGTACTTC. This rearrangement joins TRBV27 to TRBJ2-7, with D hard to call. This CDR3 comprises 15 residues. Trimming shortened V by 0 bases and J by 0 bases, and 9 bases separated the two germline ends. Germline V gene lookup returns CDR1 MNHEY and CDR2 SMNVEV (reference sequence).

Here the CDR3 reads CASSQEGRGGWNEQFF. The CDR3 DNA is TGCGCCAGCAGCCAGGAGGGCCGGGGGGGCTGGAATGAGCAGTTCTTC. The rearrangement uses TRBV5-1 and TRBJ2-1; TRBD2 matches 8 bases. The CDR3 spans 16 residues. The ends lost 4 bases at V and 7 bases at J; junction bases unmatched: 13. From germline, CDR1 is SGHRS and CDR2 YFSETQ. The variable domain in full, with the rest retrieved from reference TRBV5-1 and TRBJ2-1, is KAGVTQTPRYLIKTRGQQVTLSCSPISGHRSVSWYQQTPGQGLQFLFEYFSETQRNKGNFPGRFSGRQFSNSRSEMNVSTLELGDSALYLCASSQEGRGGWNEQFFGPGTRLTVL.

The CDR3 DNA follows: TGTGCCAGCAGTTTCGGCGAGGCCTACGAGCAGTACTTC. Its protein is CASSFGEAYEQYF. The chain employs TRBV27 and TRBJ2-7; D remains ambiguous. Germline CDR1 and CDR2: MNHEY and SMNVEV (reference sequence). CDR3 length: 13 amino acids. Between the trimmed V and J ends, which lost 3 bases and 2 bases, there was a span of 8 bases.